The clone carrying this T cell receptor (beta chain) was observed once. The sample belongs to a study of T cell responses to AZD1222 COVID-19 vaccine. Sequencing was performed with immunoSEQ multiplex PCR; in TCRdb, only in-frame clones are kept and a portion is missing. The table includes some 160,000 clones, approximately 93% detected once. V lost 7 bases and J lost 5, with 17 bases in between. Germline loops: CDR1 LGHDT, CDR2 YNNKEL (reference sequence). The CDR3 is 14 residues long. The receptor was derived from an adult in good health. Sequenced here: peripheral blood, sampled on day 0 of AZD1222 vaccination. The J gene is TRBJ1-1, the V gene TRBV3-1 (or the pseudogene TRBV3-2); the D gene is possibly TRBD1 (6 bases). CDR3 sequence reads: CASNPTGLETEAFF. DNA of the CDR3: TGTGCCAGCAACCCAACAGGGCTGGAAACTGAAGCTTTCTTT.